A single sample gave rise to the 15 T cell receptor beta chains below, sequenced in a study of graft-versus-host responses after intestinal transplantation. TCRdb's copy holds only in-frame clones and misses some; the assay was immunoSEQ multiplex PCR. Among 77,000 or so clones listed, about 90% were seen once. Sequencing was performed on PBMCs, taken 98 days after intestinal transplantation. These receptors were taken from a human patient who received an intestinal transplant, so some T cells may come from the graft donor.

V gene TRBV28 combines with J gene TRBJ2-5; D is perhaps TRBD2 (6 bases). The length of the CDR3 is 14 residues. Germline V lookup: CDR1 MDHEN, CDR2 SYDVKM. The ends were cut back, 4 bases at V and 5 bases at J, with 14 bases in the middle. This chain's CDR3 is CASSYGGTGETQYF. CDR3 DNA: TGTGCCAGCAGTTACGGGGGAACGGGGGAGACCCAGTACTTC.

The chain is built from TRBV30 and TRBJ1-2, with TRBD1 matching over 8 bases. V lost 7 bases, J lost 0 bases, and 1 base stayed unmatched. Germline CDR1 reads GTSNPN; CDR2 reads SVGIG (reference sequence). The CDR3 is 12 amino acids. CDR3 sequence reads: CASQGANYGYTF. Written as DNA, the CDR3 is TGTGCCTCACAGGGGGCTAACTATGGCTACACCTTC.

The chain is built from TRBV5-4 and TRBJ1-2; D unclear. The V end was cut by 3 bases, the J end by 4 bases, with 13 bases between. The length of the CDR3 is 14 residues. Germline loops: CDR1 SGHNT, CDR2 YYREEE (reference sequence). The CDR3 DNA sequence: TGTGCCAGCAGCTCGCTAGGGTCAAGCTATGGCTACACCTTC. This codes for CASSSLGSSYGYTF.

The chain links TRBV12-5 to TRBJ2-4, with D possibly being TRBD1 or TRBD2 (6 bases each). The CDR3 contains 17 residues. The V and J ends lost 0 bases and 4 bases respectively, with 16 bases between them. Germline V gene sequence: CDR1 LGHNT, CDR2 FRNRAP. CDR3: CASGLVPVGGLKNIQYF. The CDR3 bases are TGTGCTAGTGGTTTGGTACCAGTGGGGGGCTTAAAAAACATTCAGTACTTC.

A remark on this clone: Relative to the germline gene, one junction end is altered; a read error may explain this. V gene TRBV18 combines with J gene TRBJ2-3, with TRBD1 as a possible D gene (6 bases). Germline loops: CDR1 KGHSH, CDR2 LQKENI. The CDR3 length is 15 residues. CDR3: CASSPQGNLPDTQYF. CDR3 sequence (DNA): TGTGCCAGCTCGCCACAGGGAAACCTCCCAGATACGCAGTATTTT.

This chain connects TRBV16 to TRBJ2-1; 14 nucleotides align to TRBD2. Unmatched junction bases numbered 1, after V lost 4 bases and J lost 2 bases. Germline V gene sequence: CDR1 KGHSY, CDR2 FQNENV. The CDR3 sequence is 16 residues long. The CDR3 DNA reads TGTGCCAGCAGCCCGGGACTAGCGGGGGCCTACAATGAGCAGTTCTTC. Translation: CASSPGLAGAYNEQFF.

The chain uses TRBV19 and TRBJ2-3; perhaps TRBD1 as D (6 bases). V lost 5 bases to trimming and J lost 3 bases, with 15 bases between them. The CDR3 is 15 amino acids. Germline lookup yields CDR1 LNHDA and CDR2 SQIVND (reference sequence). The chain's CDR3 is CASSPDSQQTDTQYF. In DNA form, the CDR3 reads TGTGCCAGTAGTCCGGACAGTCAGCAGACAGATACGCAGTATTTT.

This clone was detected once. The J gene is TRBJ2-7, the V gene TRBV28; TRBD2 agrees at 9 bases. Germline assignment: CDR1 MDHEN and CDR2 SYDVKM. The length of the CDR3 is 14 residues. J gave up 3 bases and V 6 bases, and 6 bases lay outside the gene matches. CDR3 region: CASSFSGGFYEQYF. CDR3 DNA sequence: TGTGCCAGCAGCTTTAGCGGGGGATTCTACGAGCAGTACTTC.

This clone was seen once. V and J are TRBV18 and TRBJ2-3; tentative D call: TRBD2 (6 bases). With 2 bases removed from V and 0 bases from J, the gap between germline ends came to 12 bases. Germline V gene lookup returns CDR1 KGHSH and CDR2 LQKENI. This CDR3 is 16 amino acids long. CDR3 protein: CASSPERAPSTDTQYF. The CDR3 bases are TGTGCCAGCTCACCAGAGCGGGCACCTAGCACAGATACGCAGTATTTT.

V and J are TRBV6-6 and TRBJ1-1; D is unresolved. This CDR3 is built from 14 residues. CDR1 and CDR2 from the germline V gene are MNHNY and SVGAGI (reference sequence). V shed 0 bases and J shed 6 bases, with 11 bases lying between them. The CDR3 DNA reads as TGTGCCAGCAGTTACTCGACGGGAGACGCTGAAGCTTTCTTT. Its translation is CASSYSTGDAEAFF.

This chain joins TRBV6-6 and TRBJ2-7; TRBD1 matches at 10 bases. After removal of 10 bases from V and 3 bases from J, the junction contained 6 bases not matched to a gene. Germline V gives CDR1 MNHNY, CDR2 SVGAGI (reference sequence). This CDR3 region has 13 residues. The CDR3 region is CAMKWDRGYEQYF. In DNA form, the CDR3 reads TGTGCCATGAAGTGGGACAGGGGCTACGAGCAGTACTTC.

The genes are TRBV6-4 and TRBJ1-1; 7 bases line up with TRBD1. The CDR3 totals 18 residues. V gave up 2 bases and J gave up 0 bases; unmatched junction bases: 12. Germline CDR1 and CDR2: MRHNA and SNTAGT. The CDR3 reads CASSDPPRTGEMNTEAFF. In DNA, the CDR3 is TGTGCCAGCAGTGACCCCCCAAGAACAGGGGAGATGAACACTGAAGCTTTCTTT.

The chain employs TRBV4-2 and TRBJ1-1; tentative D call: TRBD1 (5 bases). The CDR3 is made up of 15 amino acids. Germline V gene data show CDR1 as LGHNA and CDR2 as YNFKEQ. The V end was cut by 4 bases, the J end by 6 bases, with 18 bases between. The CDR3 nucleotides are TGTGCCAGCAGCCCGACCAACTTCCAGGGCGCTGAAGCTTTCTTT. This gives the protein CASSPTNFQGAEAFF.

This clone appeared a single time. This CDR3 is CASSIDPTRADTQYF. The DNA of the CDR3 is TGTGCCAGTAGTATAGATCCCACCAGGGCCGATACGCAGTATTTT. This chain joins TRBV19 and TRBJ2-3, with D maybe TRBD1 (5 bases). The CDR3 length is 15 residues. Germline values: CDR1 LNHDA, CDR2 SQIVND (reference sequence). With 0 bases removed from V and 6 bases from J, the gap between germline ends came to 13 bases.

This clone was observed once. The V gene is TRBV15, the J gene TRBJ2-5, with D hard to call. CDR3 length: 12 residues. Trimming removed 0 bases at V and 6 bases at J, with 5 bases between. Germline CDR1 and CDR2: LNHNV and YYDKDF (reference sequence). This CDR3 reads CATSRDRKTQYF. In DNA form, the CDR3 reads TGTGCCACCAGCAGAGATCGAAAGACCCAGTACTTC.